This T cell receptor beta chain was documented in a study of Graves' ophthalmopathy and Graves' hyperthyroidism. Study conclusions and caveats: A 13-signature model separated ophthalmopathy from stable hyperthyroidism, around 88% sensitivity, around 81% specificity.

This clonotype showed up many times. The antigen remains undetermined. Other autoimmune disease, uncontrolled infection, pregnancy and lactation led to exclusion. The diagnosis was founded upon clinical symptoms, serum thyroxine, TRAb, thyroid ultrasound and orbital computed tomography. The authors amplified TCR beta CDR3 regions from RNA transcripts. HTBI-primed first-round RT-PCR preceded second-round multiplex PCR. TCRdb re-called the multiplex PCR reads through MiXCR, storing one row per CDR3 protein. The sample includes 400,000 to 450,000 distinct CDR3 sequences, around 21% of them seen just once. The germline gives CDR1 SGHRS, CDR2 YFSETQ. This CDR3 is 16 amino acids long. V was clipped by 1 base and J by 2 bases; unmatched bases: 4.

This chain links TRBV5-1 with TRBJ2-5; 11 bases are shared with TRBD2. The receptor was isolated from a woman between 18 and 30 years old with stable Graves' hyperthyroidism. The sequenced material came from peripheral blood. In nucleotides, the CDR3 is TGCGCCAGCAGCTTGTACGGGACTAGCGGACAAGAGACCCAGTACTTC. Translating gives CASSLYGTSGQETQYF. Combining the CDR3 with reference TRBV5-1 and TRBJ2-5 gives the whole variable domain KAGVTQTPRYLIKTRGQQVTLSCSPISGHRSVSWYQQTPGQGLQFLFEYFSETQRNKGNFPGRFSGRQFSNSRSEMNVSTLELGDSALYLCASSLYGTSGQETQYFGPGTRLLVL.